This T cell receptor (beta chain) was recorded in a study of blood T cell repertoires in COVID-19. About the research overall: PBMCs, B-cell-depleted T cells, or T cells provided the cDNA or gDNA that made up the material.

As handled by the study authors: It was from reference gene primer amplification that nucleated cell counts were estimated. Profiling relied on immunoSEQ multiplex PCR, and the TCRdb table lists in-frame clones only, not all of them. That table furnishes V, J and clone size, whereas the DNA furnished D and trimming. Of some 250,000 clones detected, around 86% appear once; the ten largest clones hold around 3.2%. The CDR3 covers 14 residues. The germline V and J ends were trimmed by 0 bases and 4 bases, with 12 bases remaining between them. In germline, CDR1 is SQVTM, CDR2 ANQGSEA. This chain links TRBV29-1 with TRBJ1-2, with D tentatively TRBD1 (6 bases). The clonotype was recovered from an older woman with active or convalescent COVID-19. Source material: peripheral blood. The CDR3 sequence: CSVEDLDRSYGYTF. As DNA, the CDR3 is TGCAGCGTTGAAGATTTGGACAGAAGCTATGGCTACACCTTC.